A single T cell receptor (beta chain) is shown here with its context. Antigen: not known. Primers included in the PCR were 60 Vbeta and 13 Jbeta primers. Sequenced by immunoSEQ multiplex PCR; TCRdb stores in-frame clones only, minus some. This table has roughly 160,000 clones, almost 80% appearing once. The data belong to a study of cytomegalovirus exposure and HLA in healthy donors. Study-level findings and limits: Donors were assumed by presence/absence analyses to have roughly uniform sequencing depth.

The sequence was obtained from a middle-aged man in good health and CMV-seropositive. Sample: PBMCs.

The CDR3 sequence: CASSLAVGTSGGRGDTQYF. In nucleotides, the CDR3 is TGTGCCAGCAGTTTAGCTGTCGGGACTAGCGGGGGGCGGGGAGATACGCAGTATTTT. J is TRBJ2-3 and V is TRBV28; 15 bases map to TRBD2. With 2 bases clipped from V and 5 bases from J, the junction kept 11 bases outside the gene matches. Germline V CDR1 and CDR2: MDHEN, SYDVKM. The CDR3 is 19 residues long.